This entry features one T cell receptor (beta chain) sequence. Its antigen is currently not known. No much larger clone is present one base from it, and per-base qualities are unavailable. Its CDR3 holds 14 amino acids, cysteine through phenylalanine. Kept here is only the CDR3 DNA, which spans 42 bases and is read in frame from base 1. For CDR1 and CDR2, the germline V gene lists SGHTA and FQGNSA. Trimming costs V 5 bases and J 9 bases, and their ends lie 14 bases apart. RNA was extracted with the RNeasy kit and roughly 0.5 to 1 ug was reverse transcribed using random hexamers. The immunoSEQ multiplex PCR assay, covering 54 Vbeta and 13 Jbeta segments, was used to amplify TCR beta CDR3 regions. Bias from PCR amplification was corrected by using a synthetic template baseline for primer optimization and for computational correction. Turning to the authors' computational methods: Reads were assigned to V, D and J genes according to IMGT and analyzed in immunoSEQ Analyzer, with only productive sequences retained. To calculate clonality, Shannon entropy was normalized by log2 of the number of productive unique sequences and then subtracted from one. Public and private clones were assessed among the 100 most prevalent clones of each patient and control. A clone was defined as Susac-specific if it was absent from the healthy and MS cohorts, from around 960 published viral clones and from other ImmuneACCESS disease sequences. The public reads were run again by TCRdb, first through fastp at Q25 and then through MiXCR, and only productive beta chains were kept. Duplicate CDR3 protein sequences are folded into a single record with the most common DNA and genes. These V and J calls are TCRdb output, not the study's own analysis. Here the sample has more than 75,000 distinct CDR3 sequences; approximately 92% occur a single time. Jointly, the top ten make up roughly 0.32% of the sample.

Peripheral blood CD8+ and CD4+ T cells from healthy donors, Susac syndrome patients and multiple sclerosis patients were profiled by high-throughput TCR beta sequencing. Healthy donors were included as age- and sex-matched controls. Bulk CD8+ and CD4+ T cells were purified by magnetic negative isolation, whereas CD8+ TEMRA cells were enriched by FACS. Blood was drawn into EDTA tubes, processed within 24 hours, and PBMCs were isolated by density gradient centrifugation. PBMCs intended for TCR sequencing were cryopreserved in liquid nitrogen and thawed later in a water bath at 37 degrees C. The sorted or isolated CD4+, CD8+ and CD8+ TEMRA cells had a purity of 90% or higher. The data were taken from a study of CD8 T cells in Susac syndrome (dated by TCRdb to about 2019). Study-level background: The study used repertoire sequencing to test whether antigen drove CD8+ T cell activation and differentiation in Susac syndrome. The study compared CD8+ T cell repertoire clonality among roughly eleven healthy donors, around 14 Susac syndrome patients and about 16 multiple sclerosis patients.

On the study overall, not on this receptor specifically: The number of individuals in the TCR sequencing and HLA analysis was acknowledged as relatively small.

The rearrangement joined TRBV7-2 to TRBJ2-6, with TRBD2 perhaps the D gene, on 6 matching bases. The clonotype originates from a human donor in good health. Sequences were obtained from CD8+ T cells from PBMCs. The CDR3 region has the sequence CASSGGDLNNVLTF. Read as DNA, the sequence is TGTGCCAGCAGCGGAGGGGACTTAAACAACGTCCTGACTTTC.